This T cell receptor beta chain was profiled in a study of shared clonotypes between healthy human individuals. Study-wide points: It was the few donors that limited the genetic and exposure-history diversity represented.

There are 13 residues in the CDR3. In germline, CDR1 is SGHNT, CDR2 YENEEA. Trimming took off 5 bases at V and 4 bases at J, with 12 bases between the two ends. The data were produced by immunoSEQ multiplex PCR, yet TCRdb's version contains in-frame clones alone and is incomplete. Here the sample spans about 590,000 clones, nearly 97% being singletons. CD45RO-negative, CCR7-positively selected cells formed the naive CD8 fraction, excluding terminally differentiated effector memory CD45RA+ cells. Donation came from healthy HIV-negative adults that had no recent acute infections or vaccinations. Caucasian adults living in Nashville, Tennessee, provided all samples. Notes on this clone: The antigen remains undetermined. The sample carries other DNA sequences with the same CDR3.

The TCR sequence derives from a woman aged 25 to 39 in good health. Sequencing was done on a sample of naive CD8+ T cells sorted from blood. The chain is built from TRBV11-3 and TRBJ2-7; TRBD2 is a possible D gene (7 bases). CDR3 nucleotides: TGTGCCAGCAGCCTAGGGGGGGGTTACGAGCAGTACTTC. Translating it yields CASSLGGGYEQYF.